The next 3 T cell receptor beta chains were all read from a single sample in a study of CD4 T cell repertoires in COVID-19. The memory T cells were sequenced right after ex vivo isolation, without culture. The assay was immunoSEQ multiplex PCR, and TCRdb's table has in-frame clones only and misses some. The data contain about 22,000 clones, around 90% of them singletons. Sample: central memory CD4+ T cells from blood, taken before the COVID-19 pandemic. The source is a human donor who had COVID-19.

The rearrangement uses TRBV10-3 and TRBJ2-7, with D possibly TRBD2 on 5 matching bases. The CDR3 contains 10 residues. The V gene lost 8 bases and the J gene lost 9 bases, with 11 bases spanning the gap. CDR1 is ENHRY, CDR2 SYGVKD, per germline. The CDR3 reads CAIAEGAQYF. CDR3 in DNA: TGTGCCATCGCAGAGGGAGCGCAGTACTTC.

The gene calls are TRBV5-1 and TRBJ1-3, with D uncertain. The CDR3 has 14 amino acids. V lost 4 bases and J lost 0, with 8 bases in between. Germline CDR1 and CDR2: SGHRS and YFSETQ. Here the CDR3 reads CASSTGASGNTIYF. Here the CDR3 DNA reads TGCGCCAGCAGCACCGGTGCCTCTGGAAACACCATATATTTT.

V gene TRBV5-4 combines with J gene TRBJ2-5, with 7 bases aligning to TRBD1. V dropped 4 bases and J dropped 4; count of bases not matched to a gene: 10. This CDR3 spans 15 amino acids. The germline gives CDR1 SGHNT, CDR2 YYREEE (reference sequence). CDR3 loop: CASSAFTGVRETQYF. CDR3 coding DNA: TGTGCCAGCAGCGCGTTTACAGGGGTACGAGAGACCCAGTACTTC.